This T cell receptor beta chain was observed in a study of blood T cells in healthy people across ages. Whole-study findings and limits: Possibly, changes in expanded clonotypes were confounded because donor CMV status was unknown.

Using a J-beta primer mix together with a sample-barcoded 5' primer, a second PCR was run for roughly 6 to 11 cycles. Each cDNA molecule was tagged by a template-switch adaptor that had 12 random nucleotides. TCRdb reprocessed the 5' RACE reads via MiXCR and lists one record per CDR3 protein. Among some 320,000 distinct CDR3 sequences, 25% to 30% were seen once, and the ten largest hold over 25%. Remarks on this clonotype: Its antigen is not identified.

V dropped 6 bases and J dropped 5 bases, with 13 bases sitting between them. Germline CDR1 and CDR2: DFQATT and SNEGSKA (reference sequence). This CDR3 spans 12 amino acids. The sequence came from a woman between 65 and 79 years old in good health. Specimen: blood. This rearrangement joins TRBV20-1 to TRBJ2-5, with D possibly called TRBD1 or TRBD2 (6 bases each). The CDR3 is CSAEGGRETQYF. As DNA, the CDR3 is TGCAGTGCAGAAGGGGGGAGGGAGACCCAGTACTTC.